Below are 18 T cell receptor beta chains sequenced from a single sample in a study of cytomegalovirus exposure and HLA in healthy donors. It was with 60 Vbeta and 13 Jbeta primers that the PCR ran. Measured with immunoSEQ multiplex PCR; TCRdb has only the in-frame clones, and not every one. The table includes 180,000 or so clones, 8.5% to 10% detected once. The sequenced material came from PBMCs. The receptors derive from a woman aged 25-40 years in good health and CMV-seropositive.

This clone turned up a few times. V gene TRBV7-3 combines with J gene TRBJ2-7; 8 bases align to TRBD2. Trimming removed 2 bases from V and 3 bases from J; junction bases left unmatched: 6. CDR1 is SGHTA, CDR2 FQGTGA, per germline. The CDR3 spans 15 residues. As DNA, the CDR3 is TGTGCCAGCAGCTTACAAGCGGGAGAACACTACGAGCAGTACTTC. Encoded protein: CASSLQAGEHYEQYF.

The chain joins TRBV2 to TRBJ2-1; 9 positions match TRBD2. In germline, CDR1 is SNHLY, CDR2 FYNNEI. This CDR3 has 18 residues. V shed 3 bases, J shed 1 base, and the junction held 10 bases outside the gene matches. Here the CDR3 reads CASSDSGSGSASYNEQFF. The CDR3 DNA follows: TGTGCCAGCAGTGATAGTGGTAGCGGGAGCGCGTCCTACAATGAGCAGTTCTTC. Using reference TRBV2 and TRBJ2-1 for the parts outside the CDR3, the full variable domain is EPEVTQTPSHQVTQMGQEVILRCVPISNHLYFYWYRQILGQKVEFLVSFYNNEISEKSEIFDDQFSVERPDGSNFTLKIRSTKLEDSAMYFCASSDSGSGSASYNEQFFGPGTRLTVL.

The chain recombines TRBV7-9 with TRBJ1-1, with D possibly being TRBD1 (6 bases). With 2 bases removed from V and 1 base from J, the gap between germline ends came to 11 bases. Germline V gene data show CDR1 as SEHNR and CDR2 as FQNEAQ (reference sequence). The CDR3 sequence is 15 residues long. CDR3 amino acids: CASSLTGQPNTEAFF. The CDR3 coding sequence is TGTGCCAGCAGCTTAACTGGACAGCCGAACACTGAAGCTTTCTTT. Full variable domain (remainder filled in from reference TRBV7-9 and TRBJ1-1): DTGVSQNPRHKITKRGQNVTFRCDPISEHNRLYWYRQTLGQGPEFLTYFQNEAQLEKSRLLSDRFSAERPKGSFSTLEIQRTEQGDSAMYLCASSLTGQPNTEAFFGQGTRLTVV.

The chain uses TRBV5-1 and TRBJ1-1; D is possibly TRBD1 (5 bases). V was shortened by 0 bases and J by 1 base, with 7 bases between the two germline ends. This CDR3 spans 14 amino acids. Per germline, CDR1 SGHRS and CDR2 YFSETQ. Here the CDR3 reads CASSLGQSNTEAFF. The CDR3 nucleotides read TGCGCCAGCAGCTTGGGACAGTCGAACACTGAAGCTTTCTTT.

This clone was observed a handful of times. The rearrangement links TRBV5-8 to TRBJ1-2; 9 bases are shared with TRBD1. The CDR3 is 15 residues long. Trimming cost V 4 bases and J 1 base; bases outside gene matches: 5. From germline, CDR1 is SGHTS and CDR2 YDEGEE. CDR3 in amino acids: CASSAGQGINYGYTF. DNA of the CDR3: TGTGCCAGCAGCGCGGGACAGGGTATTAACTATGGCTACACCTTC.

This clone came up a few times. The CDR3 DNA is TGCGCCAGCCTTGACGGGTACAATGAGCAGTTCTTC. Translating gives CASLDGYNEQFF. V is TRBV4-1 and J is TRBJ2-1; D gene uncertain. The CDR3 loop spans 12 amino acids. The V gene lost 8 bases and the J gene lost 4 bases, with 9 bases spanning the gap. The V gene's germline CDR1 is MGHRA and CDR2 YSYEKL.

This clone showed up just a few times. The chain is built from TRBV9 and TRBJ1-4; possibly TRBD1 for D (5 bases). Per the germline V gene, CDR1 is SGDLS and CDR2 is YYNGEE. This CDR3 contains 15 residues. V lost 0 bases to trimming and J lost 5 bases, with 11 bases between them. The CDR3, as DNA: TGTGCCAGCAGCGTAGCTACAGGACCAAATGAAAAACTGTTTTTT. Residues: CASSVATGPNEKLFF.

This clone was recorded a few times. This rearrangement joins TRBV4-1 to TRBJ2-7; D not resolved. The CDR3 sequence is 13 residues long. V was cut by 2 bases and J by 4 bases, with 9 bases left in between. The germline V gene encodes CDR1 MGHRA and CDR2 YSYEKL. The CDR3 DNA is TGCGCCAGCAGCCAACAGGTACAGTACGAGCAGTACTTC. This sequence encodes CASSQQVQYEQYF.

This clone came up a few times. The chain uses TRBV5-1 and TRBJ1-2; TRBD1 is a possible D gene (5 bases). There are 14 residues in the CDR3. Trimming removed 0 bases at V and 8 bases at J, with 14 bases between. Germline V gene lookup returns CDR1 SGHRS and CDR2 YFSETQ. The CDR3 DNA sequence: TGCGCCAGCAGCTTGGCCTTACAGGAGAGAGGCTACACCTTC. Protein sequence: CASSLALQERGYTF.

The V gene is TRBV30, the J gene TRBJ2-3, with TRBD2 as a possible D gene (6 bases). Germline loops: CDR1 GTSNPN, CDR2 SVGIG (reference sequence). The V end lost 4 bases, the J end lost 4 bases, and 18 bases lay between the germline ends. The CDR3 covers 15 residues. The CDR3 nucleotides are TGTGCCTGGATACCTAGGGCGGGCGGGGCAGATACGCAGTATTTT. It codes for CAWIPRAGGADTQYF.

This clone was recorded a few times. J is TRBJ1-1 and V is TRBV5-1; D gene unclear. The CDR3 is 13 amino acids. Looked up from germline, CDR1 is SGHRS and CDR2 is YFSETQ. The germline V and J ends were trimmed by 2 bases and 4 bases, with 9 bases remaining between them. The DNA of the CDR3 is TGCGCCAGCAGCTTATCTCCGGGCACTGAAGCTTTCTTT. Protein product: CASSLSPGTEAFF.

The table lists this clone with a few counts. This sequence joins TRBV5-1 and TRBJ2-5; 8 nucleotides match TRBD2. CDR1 is SGHRS and CDR2 is YFSETQ in the germline V gene. Unmatched junction bases numbered 8, after V lost 0 bases and J lost 7 bases. The CDR3 spans 15 residues. CDR3 nucleotide sequence: TGCGCCAGCAGCTTGGACCCAGCCGGGGGGGGGACCCAGTACTTC. Translation: CASSLDPAGGGTQYF.

There are a few counts of this clone. One end of the junction fails to match germline, which may point to a read error. The CDR3 protein is CATSNRRTSGSF. The CDR3 DNA sequence: TGTGCCACCAGCAACCGACGGACTAGCGGGAGTTTC. The chain uses TRBV15 and TRBJ2-7; the match to TRBD2 covers 13 bases. The CDR3 spans 12 residues. The germline CDR1 and CDR2 sequences are LNHNV and YYDKDF (reference sequence).

This clone occurred a few times. The V call is TRBV23-1, the J call TRBJ2-2; 9 positions agree with TRBD2. TRBV23-1 is given ORF status, its function remaining uncertain. V lost 3 bases, J lost 2 bases, and 4 bases stayed unmatched. This CDR3 contains 16 residues. CDR3 in amino acids: CASSHGGRVNTGELFF. DNA for the CDR3: TGCGCCAGCAGTCATGGCGGGAGGGTTAACACCGGGGAGCTGTTTTTT.

For the CDR3, the DNA is TGTGCCAGCAGCCTAGGGACACCTCTTAGCTACACCTTC. It yields the protein CASSLGTPLSYTF. This chain joins TRBV5-4 and TRBJ1-2; a possible D gene is TRBD1 (6 bases). CDR1 SGHNT and CDR2 YYREEE come from the germline V gene (reference sequence). Trimming took 4 bases from V and 9 from J, leaving 16 bases between them. The CDR3 consists of 13 residues.

The CDR3: CASSLGTGWPNEQYF. As DNA, the CDR3 is TGTGCCAGCAGCTTAGGGACAGGTTGGCCCAACGAGCAGTACTTC. This rearrangement joins TRBV7-6 to TRBJ2-7; TRBD1 agrees at 7 bases. CDR1 is SGHVS and CDR2 is FNYEAQ in the germline V gene. The junction had 8 bases not matched to a gene; V was cut back by 1 base and J by 5 bases. This CDR3 is built from 15 residues.

This rearrangement joins TRBV6-1 to TRBJ2-1; 8 bases are a match to TRBD1. CDR3 size: 15 residues. Trimming removed 4 bases from V and 7 bases from J; junction bases left unmatched: 9. Looked up from germline, CDR1 is MNHNS and CDR2 is SASEGT. DNA for the CDR3: TGTGCCAGCAGTGGTCGGACAGGGAGTAAGAATGAGCAGTTCTTC. Translation gives CASSGRTGSKNEQFF.

This clone turned up a few times. The chain joins TRBV21-1 to TRBJ2-5; TRBD2 reflects the table's D call only, with no check against the DNA. TRBV21-1 is tagged as a pseudogene. The CDR3 spans 14 residues. The CDR3: CASSNQAGEETQYF. The CDR3 DNA follows: TGTGCCAGCAGCAATCAAGCGGGGGAAGAGACCCAGTACTTC.